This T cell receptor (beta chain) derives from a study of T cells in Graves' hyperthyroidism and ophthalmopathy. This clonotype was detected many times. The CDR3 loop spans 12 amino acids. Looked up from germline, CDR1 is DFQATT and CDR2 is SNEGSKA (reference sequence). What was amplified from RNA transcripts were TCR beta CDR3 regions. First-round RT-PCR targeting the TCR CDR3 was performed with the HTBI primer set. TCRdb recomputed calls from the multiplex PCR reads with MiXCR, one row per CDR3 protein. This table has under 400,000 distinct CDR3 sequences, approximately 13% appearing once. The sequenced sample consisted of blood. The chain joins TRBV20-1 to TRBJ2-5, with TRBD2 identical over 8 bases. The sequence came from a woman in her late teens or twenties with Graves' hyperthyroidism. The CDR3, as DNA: TGCAGGGCGGCGGGGGGCGGGGAGACCCAGTACTTC. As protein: CRAAGGGETQYF.